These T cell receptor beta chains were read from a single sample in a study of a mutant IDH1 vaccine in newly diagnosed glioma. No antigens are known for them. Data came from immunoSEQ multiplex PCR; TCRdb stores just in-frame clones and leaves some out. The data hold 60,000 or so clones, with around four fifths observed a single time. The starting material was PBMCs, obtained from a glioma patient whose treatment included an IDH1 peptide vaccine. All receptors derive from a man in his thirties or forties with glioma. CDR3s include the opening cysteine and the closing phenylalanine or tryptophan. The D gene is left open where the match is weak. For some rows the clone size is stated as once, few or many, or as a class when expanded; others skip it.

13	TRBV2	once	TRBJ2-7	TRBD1	CASWDRGHYEQYF	TGTGCCAGCTGGGACAGGGGGCACTACGAGCAGTACTTC
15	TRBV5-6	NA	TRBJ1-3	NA	CASSLAAVSGNTIYF	TGTGCCAGCAGCTTGGCTGCAGTCTCTGGAAACACCATATATTTT
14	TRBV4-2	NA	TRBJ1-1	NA	CASSQVAGVTEAFF	TGTGCCAGCAGCCAAGTCGCAGGGGTAACTGAAGCTTTCTTT
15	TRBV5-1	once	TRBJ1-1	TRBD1	CASSDRDRGITEAFF	TGCGCCAGCAGCGATCGGGACAGGGGTATCACTGAAGCTTTCTTT
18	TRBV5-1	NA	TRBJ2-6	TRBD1	CASSYGQGAWYGANVLTF	TGCGCCAGCAGCTACGGACAGGGGGCATGGTATGGGGCCAACGTCCTGACTTTC
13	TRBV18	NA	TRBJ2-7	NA	CASSPPGAYEQYF	TGTGCCAGCTCACCCCCGGGCGCCTACGAGCAGTACTTC
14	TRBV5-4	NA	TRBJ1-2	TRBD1	CASSLSGGNYGYTF	TGTGCCAGCAGCTTATCAGGGGGGAACTATGGCTACACCTTC
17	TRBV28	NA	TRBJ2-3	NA	CASSLAGLGGSTDTQYF	TGTGCCAGCAGTTTGGCCGGTTTGGGCGGAAGCACAGATACGCAGTATTTT
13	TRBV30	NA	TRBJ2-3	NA	CAYRRGNGDTQYF	TGTGCCTACCGAAGAGGAAACGGGGATACGCAGTATTTT
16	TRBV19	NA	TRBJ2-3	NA	CASSTGQKTLSDTQYF	TGTGCCAGTAGTACCGGACAGAAAACACTGTCAGATACGCAGTATTTT
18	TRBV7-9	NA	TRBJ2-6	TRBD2	CASSLSAGGAYGANVLTF	TGTGCCAGCAGCTTATCTGCGGGGGGCGCGTACGGGGCCAACGTCCTGACTTTC
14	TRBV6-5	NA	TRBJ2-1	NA	CASSYGGTYNEQFF	TGTGCCAGCAGTTACGGCGGAACCTACAATGAGCAGTTCTTC
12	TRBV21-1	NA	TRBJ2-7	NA	CASSKGGNEQYF	TGTGCCAGCAGCAAAGGGGGAAACGAGCAGTACTTC
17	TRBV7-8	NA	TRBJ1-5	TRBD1	CASSLGQFGHSNQPQHF	TGTGCCAGCAGCTTGGGACAGTTTGGTCATAGCAATCAGCCCCAGCATTTT
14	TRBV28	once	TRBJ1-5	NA	CASSLEGEIRPQHF	TGTGCCAGCAGCCTCGAGGGGGAGATTAGGCCCCAGCATTTT
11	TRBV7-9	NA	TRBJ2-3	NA	CASSLPDTQYF	TGTGCCAGCAGCTTACCAGATACGCAGTATTTT
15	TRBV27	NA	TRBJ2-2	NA	CASRDPGRGTGELFF	TGTGCCAGCAGGGACCCCGGGCGCGGCACCGGGGAGCTGTTTTTT
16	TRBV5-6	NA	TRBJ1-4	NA	CASSEAGTATNEKLFF	TGTGCCAGCAGCGAAGCGGGGACGGCAACTAATGAAAAACTGTTTTTT
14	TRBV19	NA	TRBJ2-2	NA	CASSQGRLTGELFF	TGTGCCAGTAGTCAGGGCAGGTTAACCGGGGAGCTGTTTTTT
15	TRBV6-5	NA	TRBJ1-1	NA	CASSYIRAENTEAFF	TGTGCCAGCAGTTACATCCGGGCTGAGAACACTGAAGCTTTCTTT
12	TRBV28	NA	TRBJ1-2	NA	CASSLEDWDYTF	TGTGCCAGCAGTTTAGAGGATTGGGACTACACCTTC
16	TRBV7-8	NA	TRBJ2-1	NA	CASSLVRLGTGNEQFF	TGTGCCAGCAGCTTAGTTAGACTAGGGACTGGTAATGAGCAGTTCTTC
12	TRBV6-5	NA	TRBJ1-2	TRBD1	CASSPRQGYYTF	TGTGCCAGCAGCCCTCGACAGGGTTATTACACCTTC
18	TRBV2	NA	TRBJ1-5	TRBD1	CASSVRTGGMGSNQPQHF	TGTGCCAGCAGTGTTCGCACAGGGGGCATGGGAAGCAATCAGCCCCAGCATTTT
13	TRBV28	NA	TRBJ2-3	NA	CASSLGREDTQYF	TGTGCCAGCAGTTTAGGAAGGGAGGATACGCAGTATTTT
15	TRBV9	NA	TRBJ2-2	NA	CASSIGTRGTGELFF	TGTGCCAGCAGCATCGGGACCAGGGGCACCGGGGAGCTGTTTTTT
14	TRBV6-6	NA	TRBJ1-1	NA	CASTPGGWNTEAFF	TGTGCCAGCACCCCGGGAGGGTGGAACACTGAAGCTTTCTTT
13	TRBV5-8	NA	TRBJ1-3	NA	CASSSRSGNTIYF	TGTGCCAGCAGCTCTCGCTCTGGAAACACCATATATTTT
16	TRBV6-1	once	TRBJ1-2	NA	CASSEMAGVSLPGYTF	TGTGCCAGCAGTGAAATGGCGGGGGTGTCTTTGCCCGGGTACACCTTC
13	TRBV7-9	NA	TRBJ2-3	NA	CASQSKEIDTQYF	TGTGCCAGTCAATCCAAGGAGATAGATACGCAGTATTTT
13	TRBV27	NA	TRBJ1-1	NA	CASSFRVDTEAFF	TGTGCCAGCAGTTTCCGGGTGGACACTGAAGCTTTCTTT
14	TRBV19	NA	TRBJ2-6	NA	CASTTGPGANVLTF	TGTGCCAGTACCACAGGGCCGGGGGCCAACGTCCTGACTTTC
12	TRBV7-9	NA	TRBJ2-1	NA	CASSFDPGTPFF	TGTGCCAGCAGCTTCGATCCGGGGACCCCGTTCTTC
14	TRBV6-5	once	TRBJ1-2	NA	CASSMRGPNYGYTF	TGTGCCAGCAGTATGAGGGGCCCAAACTATGGCTACACCTTC
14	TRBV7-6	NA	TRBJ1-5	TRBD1	CASSPGQGHQPQHF	TGTGCCAGCAGCCCAGGACAGGGACATCAGCCCCAGCATTTT
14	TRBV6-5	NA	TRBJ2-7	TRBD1	CASSPGQGVHEQYF	TGTGCCAGCAGTCCGGGACAGGGTGTCCACGAGCAGTACTTC
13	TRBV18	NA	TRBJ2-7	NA	CASSPQLEYEQYF	TGTGCCAGCTCACCCCAGCTAGAGTACGAGCAGTACTTC
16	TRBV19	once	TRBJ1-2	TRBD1	CASSSGTGVFVGGYTF	TGTGCCAGTAGTTCCGGGACAGGGGTGTTCGTCGGTGGCTACACCTTC
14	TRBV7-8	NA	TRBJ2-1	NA	CASTPTGLYNEQFF	TGTGCCAGCACCCCAACAGGGCTATACAATGAGCAGTTCTTC
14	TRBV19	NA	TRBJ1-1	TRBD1	CASSWDRANTEAFF	TGTGCCAGTAGTTGGGACAGGGCGAACACTGAAGCTTTCTTT
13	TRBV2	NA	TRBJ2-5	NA	CASMAYYQETQYF	TGTGCCAGCATGGCCTACTACCAAGAGACCCAGTACTTC
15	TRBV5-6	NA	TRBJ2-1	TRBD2	CASSLALAGNNEQFF	TGTGCCAGCAGCTTGGCCCTAGCGGGGAACAATGAGCAGTTCTTC
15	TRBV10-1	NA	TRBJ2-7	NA	CASSDPGTTTYEQYF	TGCGCCAGCAGTGATCCCGGGACAACGACCTACGAGCAGTACTTC
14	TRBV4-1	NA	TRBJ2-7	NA	CASSLRAESYEQYF	TGCGCCAGCAGCCTACGGGCAGAATCCTACGAGCAGTACTTC
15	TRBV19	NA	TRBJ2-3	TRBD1	CASSPGTGGTDTQYF	TGTGCCAGTAGTCCTGGGACAGGAGGCACAGATACGCAGTATTTT
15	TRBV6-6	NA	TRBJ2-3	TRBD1	CASSYSRTGEDTQYF	TGTGCCAGCAGTTACTCGAGAACAGGGGAAGATACGCAGTATTTT
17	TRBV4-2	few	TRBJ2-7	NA	CASSQVPQQSPFYEQYF	TGTGCCAGCAGCCAAGTCCCACAGCAAAGCCCCTTCTACGAGCAGTACTTC
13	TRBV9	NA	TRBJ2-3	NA	CASSGNEADTQYF	TGTGCCAGCAGCGGTAACGAGGCAGATACGCAGTATTTT